The next 9 T cell receptor beta chains were all read from a single sample in a study of memory CD4+ T cells and cytomegalovirus serostatus. Single viable CD3+CD4+CD8-CD45RO+ cells were sorted as the memory CD4+ T cells. Profiling relied on immunoSEQ multiplex PCR, and the TCRdb table lists in-frame clones only, not all of them. The data contain about 56,000 clones, around 76% of them seen just once; the ten biggest clones take up 0.4% to 0.45%. Sequencing input: memory CD4+ T cells from blood. Source of these receptors: an adult in good health and CMV-seronegative.

The chain is built from TRBV19 and TRBJ1-5; TRBD1 matches 7 bases. CDR1 and CDR2 (germline): LNHDA, SQIVND (reference sequence). With V trimmed by 3 bases and J by 6 bases, 8 bases remained unmatched. The CDR3 has 15 residues. The CDR3 nucleotides read TGTGCCAGTAGTATTACGGAGGGGGCAAGTCAGCCCCAGCATTTT. Translated: CASSITEGASQPQHF.

CDR3 protein: CASTFRKTQYF. The CDR3 DNA reads as TGTGCCAGTACTTTCAGGAAGACCCAGTACTTC. This sequence joins TRBV6-5 and TRBJ2-5; D unresolved. Trimming removed 9 bases from V and 6 bases from J, with 11 bases in between. The CDR3 length is 11 residues. CDR1 is MNHEY and CDR2 is SVGAGI in the germline V gene.

The chain uses TRBV27 and TRBJ2-3, with D perhaps matching TRBD1 or TRBD2 (6 bases each). V lost 6 bases and J lost 2, with 18 bases in between. The length of the CDR3 is 16 residues. Germline V gene data show CDR1 as MNHEY and CDR2 as SMNVEV (reference sequence). CDR3 residues: CASRGGKAGATDTQYF. The CDR3 bases are TGTGCCAGCAGGGGGGGCAAGGCAGGCGCCACAGATACGCAGTATTTT.

Only a few counts were recorded for this clone. J is TRBJ1-1 and V is TRBV4-1; possibly TRBD1 for D (5 bases). Deletions cut 1 base from V and 1 base from J, with 10 bases between. Germline lookup yields CDR1 MGHRA and CDR2 YSYEKL. The CDR3 has 15 amino acids. The chain's CDR3 is CASSQGGGSNTEAFF. CDR3 sequence (DNA): TGCGCCAGCAGCCAAGGGGGGGGATCGAACACTGAAGCTTTCTTT.

J is TRBJ2-1 and V is TRBV11-2; no firm D call. Germline V lookup: CDR1 SGHAT, CDR2 FQNNGV. Trimming removed 1 base at V and 8 bases at J, with 15 bases between. The CDR3 has 15 residues. The CDR3 bases are TGTGCCAGCAGCTTAGGTCGGGCCAGCGCATATGAGCAGTTCTTC. This codes for CASSLGRASAYEQFF.

The CDR3 coding sequence is TGTGCCAGCAGTTCCGGTCAGGCTAGCTCCTACGAGCAGTACTTC. It encodes CASSSGQASSYEQYF. The V call is TRBV28, the J call TRBJ2-7; the D is unclear. The CDR3 is 15 amino acids. V lost 4 bases, J lost 0 bases, and 13 bases lay in between. Germline-derived CDR1 and CDR2 are MDHEN and SYDVKM.

The rearrangement joins TRBV7-9 to TRBJ1-1; unclear D gene. Trimming stripped 5 bases from V and 0 bases from J, with 10 bases between. The CDR3 length is 14 residues. The germline CDR1 and CDR2 sequences are SEHNR and FQNEAQ (reference sequence). The chain's CDR3 is CASSLSRLNTEAFF. The CDR3 bases are TGTGCCAGCAGCCTGTCACGGTTGAACACTGAAGCTTTCTTT.

This sequence joins TRBV5-6 and TRBJ1-2; 9 bases align to TRBD1. J gave up 4 bases and V 4 bases, and 11 bases lay outside the gene matches. CDR1 SGHDT and CDR2 YYEEEE come from the germline V gene. The CDR3 contains 16 residues. The CDR3 region is CASSARVQGAVYGYTF. In DNA, the CDR3 is TGTGCCAGCAGCGCCCGGGTACAGGGGGCGGTCTATGGCTACACCTTC.

The rearrangement links TRBV19 to TRBJ1-1; tentatively, D is TRBD1 (5 bases). Looked up from germline, CDR1 is LNHDA and CDR2 is SQIVND (reference sequence). The V and J ends lost 5 bases and 1 base respectively, with 11 bases between them. The CDR3 length is 14 residues. CDR3: CASSPQGRNTEAFF. Written as DNA, the CDR3 is TGTGCCAGTAGTCCCCAGGGAAGGAACACTGAAGCTTTCTTT.